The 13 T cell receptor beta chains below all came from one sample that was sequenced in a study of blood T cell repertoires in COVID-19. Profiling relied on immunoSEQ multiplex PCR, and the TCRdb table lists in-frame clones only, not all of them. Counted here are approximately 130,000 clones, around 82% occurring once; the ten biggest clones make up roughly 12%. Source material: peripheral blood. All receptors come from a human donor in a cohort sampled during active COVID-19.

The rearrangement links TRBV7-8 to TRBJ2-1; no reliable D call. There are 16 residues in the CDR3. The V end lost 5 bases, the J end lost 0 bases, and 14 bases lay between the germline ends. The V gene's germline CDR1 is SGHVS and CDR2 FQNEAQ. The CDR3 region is CASSLNSSPSYNEQFF. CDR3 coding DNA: TGTGCCAGCAGCCTAAACAGCTCTCCCTCCTACAATGAGCAGTTCTTC.

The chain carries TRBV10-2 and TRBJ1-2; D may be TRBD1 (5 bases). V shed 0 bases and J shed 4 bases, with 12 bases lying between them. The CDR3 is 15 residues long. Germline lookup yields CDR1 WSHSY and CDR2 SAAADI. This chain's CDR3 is CASSESSREGYGYTF. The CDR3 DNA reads TGCGCCAGCAGTGAGTCTAGCAGGGAGGGCTATGGCTACACCTTC.

In nucleotides, the CDR3 is TGTGCCATCAGCCCTACCGTGGGCAGAGGCTACACCTTC. This sequence encodes CAISPTVGRGYTF. The gene calls are TRBV10-3 and TRBJ1-2; D remains ambiguous. This CDR3 contains 13 residues. Germline values: CDR1 ENHRY, CDR2 SYGVKD. V lost 6 bases to trimming and J lost 8 bases, with 16 bases between them.

The CDR3 DNA is TGTGCCAGTAGTAAACTAGCGGGGGGTAGGGATGAGCAGTTCTTC. Protein: CASSKLAGGRDEQFF. This sequence joins TRBV19 and TRBJ2-1; 12 nucleotides match TRBD2. This CDR3 region has 15 residues. V was clipped by 4 bases and J by 8 bases; unmatched bases: 6. CDR1 and CDR2 (germline): LNHDA, SQIVND (reference sequence).

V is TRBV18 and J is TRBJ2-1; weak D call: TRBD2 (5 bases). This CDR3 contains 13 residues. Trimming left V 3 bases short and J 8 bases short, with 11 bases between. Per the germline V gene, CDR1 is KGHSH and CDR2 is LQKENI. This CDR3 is CASSPRDRDEQFF. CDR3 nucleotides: TGTGCCAGCTCACCGAGGGATCGGGATGAGCAGTTCTTC.

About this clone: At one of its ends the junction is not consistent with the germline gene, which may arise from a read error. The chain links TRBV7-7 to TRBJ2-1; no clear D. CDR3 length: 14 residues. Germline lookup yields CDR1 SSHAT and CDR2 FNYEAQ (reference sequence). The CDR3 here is CASSPDYSYNEQFF. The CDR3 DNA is TGTGCTAGCAGCCCAGATTACTCCTACAATGAGCAGTTCTTC.

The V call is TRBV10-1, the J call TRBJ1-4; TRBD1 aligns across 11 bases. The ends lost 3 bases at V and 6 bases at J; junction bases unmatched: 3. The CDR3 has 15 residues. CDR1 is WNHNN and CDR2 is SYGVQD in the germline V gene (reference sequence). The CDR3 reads CASSEGQGAYEKLFF. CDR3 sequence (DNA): TGCGCCAGCAGTGAAGGACAGGGGGCTTATGAAAAACTGTTTTTT.

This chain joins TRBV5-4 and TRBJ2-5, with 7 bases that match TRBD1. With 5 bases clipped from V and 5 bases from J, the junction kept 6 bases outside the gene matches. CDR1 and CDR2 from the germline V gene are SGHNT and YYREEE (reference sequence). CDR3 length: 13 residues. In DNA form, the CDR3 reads TGTGCCAGCAGTCCTGGACAGGTGGAGACCCAGTACTTC. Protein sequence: CASSPGQVETQYF.

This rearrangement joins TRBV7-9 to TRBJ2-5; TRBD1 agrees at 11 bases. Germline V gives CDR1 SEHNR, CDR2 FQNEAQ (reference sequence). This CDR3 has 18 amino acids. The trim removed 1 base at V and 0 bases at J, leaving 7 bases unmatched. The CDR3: CASSLVRWDRGYQETQYF. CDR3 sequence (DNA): TGTGCCAGCAGCTTAGTTAGGTGGGACAGGGGGTACCAAGAGACCCAGTACTTC. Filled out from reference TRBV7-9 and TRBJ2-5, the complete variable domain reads DTGVSQNPRHKITKRGQNVTFRCDPISEHNRLYWYRQTLGQGPEFLTYFQNEAQLEKSRLLSDRFSAERPKGSFSTLEIQRTEQGDSAMYLCASSLVRWDRGYQETQYFGPGTRLLVL.

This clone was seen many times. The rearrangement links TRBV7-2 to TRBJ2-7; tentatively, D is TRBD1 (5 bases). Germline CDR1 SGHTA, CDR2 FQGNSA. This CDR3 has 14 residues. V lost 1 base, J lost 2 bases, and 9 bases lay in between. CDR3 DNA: TGTGCCAGCAGCTTAGGAGCAGGGCCCTACGAGCAGTACTTC. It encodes CASSLGAGPYEQYF.

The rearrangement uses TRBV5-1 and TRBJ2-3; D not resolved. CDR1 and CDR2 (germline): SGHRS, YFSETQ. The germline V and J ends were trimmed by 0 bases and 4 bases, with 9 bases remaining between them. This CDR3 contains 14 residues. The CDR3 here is CASSLDLQADTQYF. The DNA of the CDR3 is TGCGCCAGCAGCTTGGACCTCCAGGCAGATACGCAGTATTTT.

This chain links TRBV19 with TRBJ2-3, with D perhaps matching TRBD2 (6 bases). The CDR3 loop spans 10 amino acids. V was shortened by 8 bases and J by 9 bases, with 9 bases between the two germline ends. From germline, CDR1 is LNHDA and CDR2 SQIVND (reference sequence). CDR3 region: CASGGITQYF. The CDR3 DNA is TGTGCCAGTGGGGGGATCACGCAGTATTTT.

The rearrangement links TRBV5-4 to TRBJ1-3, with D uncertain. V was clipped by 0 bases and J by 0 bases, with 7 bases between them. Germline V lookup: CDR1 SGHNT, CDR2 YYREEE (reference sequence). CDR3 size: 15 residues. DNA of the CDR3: TGTGCCAGCAGCTTGGTTGGAGGCTCTGGAAACACCATATATTTT. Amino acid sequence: CASSLVGGSGNTIYF.